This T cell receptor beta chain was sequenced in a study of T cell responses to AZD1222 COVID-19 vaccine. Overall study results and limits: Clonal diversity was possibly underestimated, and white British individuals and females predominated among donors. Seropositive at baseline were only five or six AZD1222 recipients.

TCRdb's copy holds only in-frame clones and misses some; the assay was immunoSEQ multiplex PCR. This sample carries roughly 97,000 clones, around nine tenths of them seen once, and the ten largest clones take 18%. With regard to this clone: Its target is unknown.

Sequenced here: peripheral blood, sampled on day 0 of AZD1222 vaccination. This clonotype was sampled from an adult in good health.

This CDR3 reads CASSSPGGAAEYF. The DNA of the CDR3 is TGTGCCAGCAGCTCCCCAGGGGGGGCTGCGGAGTACTTC. The chain carries TRBV7-2 and TRBJ2-7; possibly TRBD1 or TRBD2 for D (7 bases each). The CDR3 runs 13 residues. Looked up from germline, CDR1 is SGHTA and CDR2 is FQGNSA. Trimming took off 4 bases at V and 11 bases at J, with 18 bases between the two ends. Based on the CDR3 plus reference TRBV7-2 and TRBJ2-7, the full variable domain is GAGVSQSPSNKVTEKGKDVELRCDPISGHTALYWYRQSLGQGLEFLIYFQGNSAPDKSGLPSDRFSAERTGGSVSTLTIQRTQQEDSAVYLCASSSPGGAAEYFGPGTRLTVT.